This TCR beta chain was sequenced for a study of T cell responses to AZD1222 COVID-19 vaccine. Study findings and constraints: Clonal diversity was possibly underestimated, and the donors were mostly white British, with more females.

Data came from immunoSEQ multiplex PCR; TCRdb stores just in-frame clones and leaves some out. Of 150,000 or so clones listed, just over 90% are singletons. Comments on this clone: Antigen: not known.

This TCR derives from an adult who received the AZD1222 COVID-19 vaccine. This sample comprised peripheral blood, obtained 28 days after the second AZD1222 dose.

The CDR3 region is CSASVRDKGTDTQYF. For the CDR3, the DNA is TGCAGTGCTAGTGTCAGGGATAAGGGCACAGATACGCAGTATTTT. The rearrangement links TRBV20-1 to TRBJ2-3; D perhaps matches TRBD1 (5 bases). This CDR3 has 15 amino acids. CDR1 and CDR2 from the germline V gene are DFQATT and SNEGSKA (reference sequence). Trimming left V 3 bases short and J 1 base short, with 14 bases between.